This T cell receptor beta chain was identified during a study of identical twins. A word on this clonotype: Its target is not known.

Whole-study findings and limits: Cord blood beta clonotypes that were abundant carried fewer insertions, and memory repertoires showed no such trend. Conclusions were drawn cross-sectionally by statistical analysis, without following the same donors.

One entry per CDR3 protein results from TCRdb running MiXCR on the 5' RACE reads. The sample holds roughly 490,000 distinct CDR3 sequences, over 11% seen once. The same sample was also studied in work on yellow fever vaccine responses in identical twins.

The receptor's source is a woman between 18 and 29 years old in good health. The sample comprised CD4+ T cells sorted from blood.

The CDR3 loop reads CSVWVRQSSGNTIYF. The CDR3 nucleotides are TGCAGCGTTTGGGTCAGACAGTCCTCTGGAAACACCATATATTTT. The genes are TRBV29-1 and TRBJ1-3; tentatively, D is TRBD1 (5 bases). Germline V CDR1 and CDR2: SQVTM, ANQGSEA. The CDR3 is made up of 15 amino acids. Trimming took 5 bases from V and 0 from J, leaving 14 bases between them.